Listed below are T cell receptor beta chains from one sample, sequenced in a study of blood T cells in healthy people across ages. One entry per CDR3 protein results from TCRdb running MiXCR on the 5' RACE reads. Among hundreds of thousands of distinct CDR3 sequences, 32% were seen once, and the ten largest hold 15% to 19%. Sequenced material: blood. The receptor source for this set is a woman aged 80 or older in good health. The CDR3 runs from the conserved cysteine through the conserved F or W. D genes are given only for firm matches. Not all rows give a size; the values are once, few, many and, for expanded clones, a class.

D gene,J gene,clone size,V gene,CDR3 protein,CDR3 DNA
TRBD1,TRBJ1-6,.,TRBV6-5,CASSFGDSDNSPLHF,TGTGCCAGCAGTTTCGGGGACAGCGATAATTCACCCCTCCACTTT
TRBD2,TRBJ2-3,many,TRBV29-1,CSVQSGGTDTQYF,TGCAGCGTTCAAAGCGGGGGGACAGATACGCAGTATTTT
.,TRBJ1-2,many,TRBV7-9,CASSLGANNYGYTF,TGTGCCAGCAGCTTAGGCGCCAACAACTATGGCTACACCTTC
TRBD2,TRBJ2-1,many,TRBV20-1,CSARDRRGGRLNSYNEQFF,TGCAGTGCTAGAGATAGGCGGGGGGGCCGTTTAAACTCCTACAATGAGCAGTTCTTC
TRBD1,TRBJ2-1,.,TRBV7-2,CASSPDLDRVAPNGQFF,TGTGCCAGCAGCCCAGACCTCGACAGGGTGGCCCCCAATGGGCAGTTCTTC
.,TRBJ1-6,few,TRBV20-1,CSARVPGNSPLHF,TGCAGTGCTAGAGTCCCGGGGAATTCACCCCTCCACTTT
TRBD2,TRBJ2-1,.,TRBV28,CASSHRGGLRNEQFF,TGTGCCAGCAGCCACCGCGGGGGACTAAGGAATGAGCAGTTCTTC
TRBD1,TRBJ1-4,many,TRBV7-8,CASSQGQLEKLFF,TGTGCCAGCAGCCAGGGACAGCTAGAAAAACTGTTTTTT
.,TRBJ1-4,few,TRBV7-2,CASSLDPGTKLFF,TGTGCCAGCAGCTTAGACCCGGGGACAAAACTGTTTTTT
.,TRBJ2-7,.,TRBV25-1,CASSAGYNEQYF,TGTGCCAGCAGTGCCGGATACAATGAGCAGTACTTC
TRBD1,TRBJ1-2,.,TRBV18,CASSPRDRAYGYTF,TGTGCCAGCTCACCACGGGACAGGGCGTATGGCTACACCTTC
.,TRBJ1-5,.,TRBV15,CATAAGRSSNRPQHF,TGTGCCACCGCGGCGGGGAGATCTAGCAATCGGCCCCAGCATTTT
TRBD2,TRBJ2-3,many,TRBV20-1,CSAGLAGGTTDTQYF,TGCAGTGCCGGACTAGCGGGGGGAACCACAGATACGCAGTATTTT
.,TRBJ2-2,.,TRBV30,CAWRSGTLNTGELFF,TGTGCCTGGAGGTCCGGGACACTGAACACCGGGGAGCTGTTTTTT
TRBD1,TRBJ1-4,many,TRBV4-2,CASRSGQPNEKLFF,TGTGCCAGCAGGTCGGGACAGCCTAATGAAAAACTGTTTTTT
.,TRBJ1-4,many,TRBV20-1,CSARDTGRTNEKLFF,TGCAGTGCTAGAGATACGGGCAGGACGAATGAAAAACTGTTTTTT
TRBD1,TRBJ2-1,once,TRBV7-2,CASSLGGTGNYNEQFF,TGTGCCAGCAGCTTAGGAGGGACAGGGAACTACAATGAGCAGTTCTTC
TRBD2,TRBJ2-5,many,TRBV24-1,CATSDPQLAGGPETQYF,TGTGCCACCAGTGACCCTCAATTAGCGGGGGGGCCCGAGACCCAGTACTTC
.,TRBJ2-7,few,TRBV20-1,CSAPKFSYNEQYF,TGCAGTGCCCCTAAATTCTCCTACAATGAGCAGTACTTC
.,TRBJ2-7,few,TRBV20-1,CSASVSSYEQYF,TGCAGTGCTAGTGTCTCCTCCTACGAGCAGTACTTC
TRBD1,TRBJ1-4,.,TRBV12-3/TRBV12-4,CASSFRQGQLKKLFF,TGTGCCAGCAGTTTTAGACAGGGCCAGTTGAAAAAACTGTTTTTT
.,TRBJ1-5,many,TRBV6-1,CASSGRAGLNQPQHF,TGTGCCAGCAGTGGGAGGGCAGGGCTTAATCAGCCCCAGCATTTT
TRBD1,TRBJ2-7,many,TRBV18,CASSQRRDSSYEQYF,TGTGCCAGCTCTCAACGCCGGGACAGTTCCTACGAGCAGTACTTC
.,TRBJ2-3,many,TRBV7-9,CASSSGTLLTTDTQYF,TGTGCCAGCAGCTCTGGGACACTCTTAACCACAGATACGCAGTATTTT
.,TRBJ2-7,.,TRBV7-8,CASSLVPRANSYEQYF,TGTGCCAGCAGCTTAGTGCCCAGGGCTAACTCCTACGAGCAGTACTTC
.,TRBJ2-3,.,TRBV21-1,CASSNGQSVSTDTQYF,TGTGCCAGCAGCAACGGGCAGAGCGTTAGCACAGATACGCAGTATTTT
.,TRBJ1-1,.,TRBV7-2,CASTSGPRSGRSLVVAEAFF,TGTGCCAGCACCTCGGGCCCTCGTTCGGGCAGGTCTCTCGTAGTGGCTGAAGCTTTCTTT
.,TRBJ2-7,.,TRBV24-1,CATSDEAAGRADSYEQYF,TGTGCCACCAGCGACGAAGCTGCCGGAAGGGCAGACTCTTACGAGCAGTACTTC
.,TRBJ2-6,.,TRBV7-9,CASSLSPSGANVLTF,TGTGCCAGCAGCTTATCTCCCTCTGGGGCCAACGTCCTGACTTTC
TRBD2,TRBJ2-3,many,TRBV20-1,CSARYQRGGTDTQYF,TGCAGTGCTAGATATCAGCGGGGGGGCACAGATACGCAGTATTTT
TRBD1,TRBJ1-2,.,TRBV30,CAWSLRGTGGGYTF,TGTGCCTGGAGCCTCCGCGGGACAGGGGGTGGCTACACCTTC
TRBD1,TRBJ2-2,.,TRBV9,CASSVRDRGSGELFF,TGTGCCAGCAGCGTCAGGGACAGGGGTTCCGGGGAGCTGTTTTTT
.,TRBJ2-7,many,TRBV5-6,CASSLPGTNYEQYF,TGTGCCAGCAGCTTGCCAGGGACCAACTACGAGCAGTACTTC
.,TRBJ1-2,few,TRBV20-1,CSARGETDYGYTF,TGCAGTGCTAGAGGGGAGACAGACTATGGCTACACCTTC
.,TRBJ2-5,.,TRBV10-3,CASSLHWTQYF,TGTGCCAGCAGTCTTCATTGGACCCAGTACTTC
.,TRBJ2-5,few,TRBV10-3,CAISLSPLGQSSQETQYF,TGTGCCATCAGTCTTAGCCCCCTAGGACAGTCGTCACAAGAGACCCAGTACTTC
.,TRBJ2-1,many,TRBV5-5,CASSLQDNEQFF,TGTGCCAGCAGCTTACAAGACAATGAGCAGTTCTTC
TRBD1,TRBJ1-2,many,TRBV14,CASSHITGGGYTF,TGTGCCAGCAGCCACATAACAGGGGGTGGCTACACCTTC
.,TRBJ1-2,few,TRBV25-1,CASYDFNYGYTF,TGTGCCAGCTACGACTTCAACTATGGCTACACCTTC
.,TRBJ2-7,.,TRBV6-2/TRBV6-3,CASSEEGPTYEQYF,TGTGCCAGCAGTGAGGAGGGACCAACCTACGAGCAGTACTTC
.,TRBJ1-2,.,TRBV29-1,CSVAVAASGYTF,TGCAGCGTTGCGGTGGCGGCGAGCGGCTACACCTTC
TRBD2,TRBJ2-3,few,TRBV9,CASSIMTSGGEDTQYF,TGTGCCAGCAGCATCATGACTAGCGGGGGGGAAGATACGCAGTATTTT
.,TRBJ2-3,.,TRBV20-1,CSAPTSTDTQYF,TGCAGTGCTCCGACTAGCACAGATACGCAGTATTTT
.,TRBJ1-1,.,TRBV6-1,CASSNPGLNTEAFF,TGTGCCAGCAGTAACCCGGGACTGAACACTGAAGCTTTCTTT
TRBD1,TRBJ1-4,.,TRBV18,CASSLRQGGVVEKLFF,TGTGCCAGCTCACTTCGACAGGGTGGAGTGGTCGAAAAACTGTTTTTT